This TCR beta chain appears in the sequencing data of a study of cytomegalovirus exposure and HLA in healthy donors. V dropped 5 bases and J dropped 7 bases, with 6 bases sitting between them. This CDR3 has 12 residues. Germline V gene data show CDR1 as SGHTA and CDR2 as FQGNSA. Researchers ran the PCR with 60 Vbeta and 13 Jbeta primers. This table comes from immunoSEQ multiplex PCR, and its TCRdb copy is limited to in-frame clones, with some not included. The sample records 150,000 to 200,000 clones, more than 80% being singletons. V usage is TRBV7-2 and J usage is TRBJ1-6; D is undetermined. The sequence came from a woman aged 25-40 years in good health and CMV-seropositive. Sequences were obtained from PBMCs. The CDR3 loop is CASSTTNSPLHF. CDR3 bases: TGTGCCAGCAGCACAACAAATTCACCCCTCCACTTT.